This T cell receptor (beta chain) was obtained from a study of regulatory T cells in long-lasting Graves disease (dated by TCRdb to about 2021). Concerning the study at large: Persistent Graves' disease meant more than 5 years of antithyroid drug treatment with TSH receptor autoantibodies that stayed positive. This study used TCR sequencing and RNA sequencing of peripheral blood to compare persistent Graves' disease patients against newly diagnosed Graves' disease patients. The study took place in China and was registered as a clinical trial. A total of approximately 35 samples were covered by TCR sequencing, comprising some 13 persistent and approximately 20 newly diagnosed Graves' disease patients. In the clinical cohort, patients with persistent Graves' disease had used antithyroid drugs for an average of around 10 years. Overall results and qualifications from the work: Sequencing and analysis were restricted to the TCR beta chain. The authors noted that the small sample size was a limitation that may lower accuracy. Compared with newly diagnosed patients, patients with persistent Graves' disease had lower TCR Shannon entropy and fewer highly expanded clones, which suggests clonal expansion. Persistent patients shared more public clonotypes among themselves (around 2,500) than newly diagnosed patients did (approximately 900). Because the primary lesion, thyroid tissue, could not be accessed, the study looked at peripheral blood alone. Preferential use of TRBV28, TRBJ1-2 and TRBJ2-5 was observed in persistent disease, whereas TRBV20-1 and TRBJ2-1 were favored in newly diagnosed disease.

The method behind the library was multiplex PCR. Instrument used: Illumina HiSeq 4000. To build TCR beta libraries, CDR3 regions were amplified by Arm-PCR using iRepertoire HTBI primers. Gel purification was performed on PCR products prior to sequencing. Per the source publication's procedure: A total of roughly 65 TRBV and 14 TRBJ segments were identified across samples and were used for gene usage analysis of CDR3 amino acid clonotypes. COPE and FqMerger were used to merge filtered high-quality paired reads into contigs. BLAST was used to align contigs to the IMGT TRBV, TRBD and TRBJ reference genes, and CDR3 was defined following IMGT. Any clonotype with a frequency above 0.1% was counted as a highly expanded clone. Repertoire diversity was measured by Shannon entropy, and V-J evenness by the Gini coefficient. Clonotypes shared by more than one individual were considered public. The public reads were reprocessed in TCRdb via fastp at Q25 and MiXCR, keeping in-frame beta chains. Each entry is one CDR3 protein sequence, shown with its most common DNA and genes. The V and J calls come from TCRdb's annotation, not from the publication. In all, the sample holds some 420,000 distinct CDR3 sequences, and roughly 22% of those were seen once. Of the sample, around 14% is held by the ten largest clones.

In light of the paper, this sample's time point label describes: persistent/refractory GD, antithyroid drugs over 5 years with positive TRAb. For both TCR sequencing and RNA sequencing, RNA was extracted from PBMCs in TRIzol. The diagnosis of Graves' disease was made according to American Thyroid Association guidelines. Patients were recruited from an endocrinology department in Xi'an, China. Each patient gave about 10 milliliters of peripheral blood, collected in an EDTA anticoagulant tube. Ficoll Paque Plus density gradient separation was used to isolate PBMCs, and no further T cell sorting was performed. An Agilent 2100 Bioanalyzer and agarose gel were used to assess RNA quality, and a NanoDrop 2000 was used to measure RNA concentration. Relative to germline, V is 6 bases shorter and J is 2 bases shorter, with 4 bases between their ends. The CDR3 runs 11 amino acids, cysteine and phenylalanine included. Left in the record is the CDR3 DNA by itself, 33 bases read in frame from the first base. The germline V gene encodes CDR1 MDHEN and CDR2 SYDVKM.

Ten or more counts support this clonotype. Which antigen it targets is not known. There are no base qualities to consult, and no much larger clone falls within one base. The source was peripheral blood mononuclear cells (PBMCs), collected when the disease was refractory, from a patient treated with antithyroid drugs. The sequence was collected from a female donor with Graves disease. The chain couples TRBV28 to TRBJ1-1, with the D gene not confidently named. The base sequence is TGTGCCAGCAGCCCAAACACTGAAGCTTTCTTT. Translated, this gives CASSPNTEAFF.